Here is one T cell receptor (beta chain) with its context. This clone has just a few counts. Its antigen remains undetermined. It has no much larger one-base neighbor in the sample; base qualities were not kept. The CDR3, cysteine through phenylalanine, is 15 amino acids long. Here the CDR3 DNA is all that survives: 45 bases in frame from base 1. The germline V gene provides CDR1 KGHDR and CDR2 SFDVKD. For this chain, trimming is 4 bases at the V end and 6 bases at the J end, and the number of junction bases without a gene match is 5. This specimen belongs to a study of blood T cell repertoires in COVID-19 (dated by TCRdb to the early 2020s). As for the study more broadly: The collaborator samples originated in the United States, Italy and Spain and spanned the acute and convalescent phases of COVID-19. Sample metadata almost always included a de-identified subject ID, COVID-19 status, age in years and sex. The material from the prospective study consisted of cDNA or gDNA derived from T cells, B-cell-depleted T cells, or PBMCs. The dataset comprised deeply sampled blood TCRbeta repertoires from subjects exposed to, actively infected with, or recovered from COVID-19. A freely available public database, intended as a resource for researchers studying the immune response to SARS-CoV-2, is where the repertoires were released. Where HLA class I and class II types were available, the types were taken from metadata supplied by the sample provider, not from assay-based typing. The samples were drawn from the first 160 participants of the ongoing ImmuneRACE study and from 950 to 1,500 subjects provided by 6 global collaborators. Study-wide conclusions, independent of this receptor: Clinical and demographic metadata were provided uncurated, with the amount varying by source and participant.

The immunoSEQ Assay, a bias-controlled multiplex PCR, was used to amplify TCRbeta CDR3 regions from genomic DNA. On the authors' methods: Nucleated cell counts per sample were estimated from amplification of reference gene primers within the assay. To quantify the absolute abundance of each unique TCRbeta CDR3 rearrangement, sequence reads were collapsed and filtered. For each sample, productive Simpson clonality was calculated by taking the square root of Simpson's diversity index across productive rearrangements. Drawn from immuneACCESS, this table holds only the in-frame rearrangements with V and J called that TCRdb kept. Clones are partly lost; checked studies trace under half to an unresolved V gene and leave the rest unexplained. That table supplies the V and J calls and clone size; D and trimming were determined from the DNA. A total of approximately 88,000 clones appear in this sample, around three quarters of them only once. The ten largest make up roughly 8.4% of the sample.

A second Seattle source provided samples from volunteer blood donors who had recovered from COVID-19. The collaborating institutions used their own protocols to collect whole blood in K2EDTA tubes. For TCRbeta analysis, collaborators shipped samples as frozen whole blood, isolated PBMCs, or DNA extracted from either of those sample types. The chain employs TRBV24-1 and TRBJ1-4, and 9 bases in between align with TRBD1. Sequencing was done on a sample of peripheral blood. The sequence derives from a man aged 50 to 59 who had recovered from COVID-19. The CDR3 region has the sequence CATSDSGTGYEKLFF. DNA sequence: TGTGCCACCAGTGACTCCGGGACAGGGTATGAAAAACTGTTTTTT.